The 24 T cell receptor beta chains listed next were all sequenced from one sample in a study of OX40 agonist ivuxolimab in advanced cancers. The method was the immunoSEQ multiplex PCR assay. Here the immuneACCESS table is served through TCRdb, limited to in-frame sequences with V and J called. Missing clones are a known gap in these copies; in checked studies unresolved V genes cover under half, and the rest lacks a known reason. The sample includes fewer than 90,000 clones, with 70% to 90% observed a single time. Of the sample, 2.5% to 3% is held by the ten largest clones. Sequences were derived from CD4+ or CD8+ T cells sorted from blood, sampled in a trial of the OX40 agonist ivuxolimab. The receptors were sampled from an adult with an advanced solid tumor such as melanoma, head and neck, liver or kidney cancer.

V usage is TRBV18 and J usage is TRBJ2-2, with D maybe TRBD1 (7 bases). Germline CDR1 reads KGHSH; CDR2 reads LQKENI. With 2 bases removed from V and 0 bases from J, the gap between germline ends came to 22 bases. The CDR3 spans 20 residues. CDR3 coding DNA: TGTGCCAGCTCACCAGGGAGGACAGGTGACTCCAAGACGAACACCGGGGAGCTGTTTTTT. As protein: CASSPGRTGDSKTNTGELFF.

The table lists this clone with a count of one. The CDR3 reads CASSQVTGLEGSENEQFF. CDR3 bases: TGCGCCAGCAGCCAAGTAACAGGGCTAGAAGGGTCGGAAAATGAGCAGTTCTTC. This sequence joins TRBV4-3 and TRBJ2-1; D possibly corresponds to TRBD1 (6 bases). Per germline, CDR1 LGHNA and CDR2 YSLEER. The CDR3 is made up of 18 amino acids. The germline V and J ends were trimmed by 1 base and 7 bases, with 23 bases remaining between them.

The gene calls are TRBV19 and TRBJ2-2; 8 bases fit TRBD1. There are 15 residues in the CDR3. V lost 5 bases to trimming and J lost 5 bases; unmatched junction nucleotides: 7. Germline loops: CDR1 LNHDA, CDR2 SQIVND (reference sequence). The CDR3 protein is CASSSRTGRTGELFF. The CDR3 bases are TGTGCCAGTAGTTCCCGGACAGGGAGGACCGGGGAGCTGTTTTTT. The full variable domain, rest sourced from reference TRBV19 and TRBJ2-2, is DGGITQSPKYLFRKEGQNVTLSCEQNLNHDAMYWYRQDPGQGLRLIYYSQIVNDFQKGDIAEGYSVSREKKESFPLTVTSAQKNPTAFYLCASSSRTGRTGELFFGEGSRLTVL.

This clone was seen only once. V gene TRBV18 combines with J gene TRBJ2-3; no reliable D call. Looked up from germline, CDR1 is KGHSH and CDR2 is LQKENI. This CDR3 spans 14 amino acids. V was shortened by 2 bases and J by 5 bases, with 11 bases between the two germline ends. CDR3 loop: CASSPTQEKDTQYF. CDR3 DNA sequence: TGTGCCAGCTCACCAACGCAAGAGAAAGATACGCAGTATTTT.

The chain carries TRBV21-1 and TRBJ2-7; the listed D gene, TRBD2, was not tested against the DNA. TRBV21-1 is shown as a pseudogene. The length of the CDR3 is 16 residues. The CDR3 DNA is TGTGCCAGCAGCAAATGCCTAGCGGGGGCATCCTACGAGCAGTACTTC. It codes for CASSKCLAGASYEQYF.

This clone was seen a few times. The chain couples TRBV6-6 to TRBJ1-4, with 9 bases fitting TRBD1. Germline V gene lookup returns CDR1 MNHNY and CDR2 SVGAGI (reference sequence). V dropped 7 bases and J dropped 4; count of bases not matched to a gene: 4. The CDR3 contains 14 residues. DNA of the CDR3: TGTGCCAGCACCCGGACAGGGGATAATGAAAAACTGTTTTTT. Residues: CASTRTGDNEKLFF.

V and J are TRBV7-2 and TRBJ1-6; 9 bases line up with TRBD1. Germline lookup yields CDR1 SGHTA and CDR2 FQGNSA. The CDR3 extends over 16 amino acids. V lost 1 base, J lost 10 bases, and 8 bases stayed unmatched. This CDR3 is CASSLVGTGGRSPLHF. The CDR3 coding sequence is TGTGCCAGCAGCTTAGTAGGAACAGGGGGCAGATCACCCCTCCACTTT.

The V gene is TRBV18, the J gene TRBJ1-4, with D uncertain. This CDR3 region has 16 residues. V was cut by 7 bases and J by 0 bases, with 15 bases left in between. Germline V gives CDR1 KGHSH, CDR2 LQKENI. CDR3 in amino acids: CASLGGESATNEKLFF. In DNA form, the CDR3 reads TGTGCCAGCTTGGGCGGGGAGTCTGCAACTAATGAAAAACTGTTTTTT.

The rearrangement uses TRBV7-9 and TRBJ1-3; TRBD1 matches 7 bases. With 5 bases clipped from V and 2 bases from J, the junction kept 6 bases outside the gene matches. CDR1 and CDR2 from the germline V gene are SEHNR and FQNEAQ (reference sequence). This CDR3 is 15 amino acids long. The CDR3 is CASSRQGSTGNTIYF. CDR3 bases: TGTGCCAGCAGCCGACAGGGTTCTACTGGAAACACCATATATTTT.

Only one count was recorded for this clone. The CDR3 DNA follows: TGTGCCAGCAGCTACCTGCCCCAAGAGACCCAGTACTTC. Translation gives CASSYLPQETQYF. V usage is TRBV7-3 and J usage is TRBJ2-5; D gene unclear. The CDR3 has 13 residues. Germline lookup yields CDR1 SGHTA and CDR2 FQGTGA. Deletions cut 4 bases from V and 1 base from J, with 7 bases between.

This clone was seen just once. At one end the junction does not follow the germline gene, possibly because of a read error. V usage is TRBV4-2 and J usage is TRBJ2-2; maybe TRBD2 (5 bases). CDR1 is LGHNA, CDR2 YNFKEQ, per germline. The CDR3 length is 16 residues. CDR3 sequence reads: CASSQEPFANTGELLF. CDR3 coding DNA: TGTGCCAGCAGCCAAGAGCCATTCGCGAACACCGGGGAGCTGCTTTTT.

The rearrangement joins TRBV18 to TRBJ1-1, with a possible D match to TRBD1 (5 bases). Germline V CDR1 and CDR2: KGHSH, LQKENI. The CDR3 length is 13 residues. The germline V and J ends were trimmed by 10 bases and 0 bases, with 12 bases remaining between them. Here the CDR3 reads CATLLDMNTEAFF. CDR3 in DNA: TGTGCCACCCTTCTGGACATGAACACTGAAGCTTTCTTT.

J is TRBJ2-6 and V is TRBV4-3; possibly TRBD1 or TRBD2 for D (6 bases each). CDR3 length: 17 amino acids. Trimming pared 1 base from V and 4 bases from J, leaving 14 bases between. Germline-derived CDR1 and CDR2 are LGHNA and YSLEER. CDR3 amino acids: CASSQGFRGGGANVLTF. The CDR3 bases are TGCGCCAGCAGCCAAGGTTTCAGGGGAGGCGGGGCCAACGTCCTGACTTTC.

The CDR3 sequence is CASTPGGGRTDTQYF. Here the CDR3 DNA reads TGTGCCAGCACCCCTGGGGGGGGCCGAACAGATACGCAGTATTTT. This sequence joins TRBV6-1 and TRBJ2-3; tentative D call: TRBD2 (7 bases). Germline V gene data show CDR1 as MNHNS and CDR2 as SASEGT. With 7 bases removed from V and 3 bases from J, the gap between germline ends came to 17 bases. CDR3 size: 15 residues.

J is TRBJ1-1 and V is TRBV11-3; D unresolved. Trimming removed 5 bases from V and 0 bases from J, with 10 bases in between. In germline, CDR1 is SGHNT, CDR2 YENEEA. The CDR3 spans 14 residues. Here the CDR3 DNA reads TGTGCCAGCAGCCTAGGAGATCTGAACACTGAAGCTTTCTTT. Protein sequence: CASSLGDLNTEAFF.

The rearrangement links TRBV28 to TRBJ1-5; possibly TRBD1 for D (5 bases). Trimming removed 3 bases from V and 0 bases from J, with 9 bases in between. This CDR3 is built from 15 residues. Germline V lookup: CDR1 MDHEN, CDR2 SYDVKM. The chain's CDR3 is CASSLGQHSNQPQHF. Here the CDR3 DNA reads TGTGCCAGCAGTTTGGGGCAGCATAGCAATCAGCCCCAGCATTTT. Complete variable domain (other parts from reference TRBV28 and TRBJ1-5): DVKVTQSSRYLVKRTGEKVFLECVQDMDHENMFWYRQDPGLGLRLIYFSYDVKMKEKGDIPEGYSVSREKKERFSLILESASTNQTSMYLCASSLGQHSNQPQHFGDGTRLSIL.

This sequence joins TRBV28 and TRBJ2-7; D is ambiguous. The CDR3 totals 12 residues. V was pared by 1 base and J by 6 bases, with 7 bases between. CDR1 MDHEN and CDR2 SYDVKM come from the germline V gene. The CDR3 bases are TGTGCCAGCAGTTTATATCCTGGCGAGCAGTACTTC. It translates to CASSLYPGEQYF.

The genes are TRBV5-4 and TRBJ2-5, with TRBD2 matching over 9 bases. Germline values: CDR1 SGHNT, CDR2 YYREEE (reference sequence). The CDR3 consists of 16 residues. V was pared by 1 base and J by 5 bases, with 9 bases of the junction left unmatched. The CDR3, as DNA: TGTGCCAGCAGCTTGCGGTTGCGCGGGGGGGCGGAGACCCAGTACTTC. This sequence encodes CASSLRLRGGAETQYF.

This clone was counted only a few times. This sequence joins TRBV7-2 and TRBJ2-1; the D gene is possibly TRBD2 (7 bases). V was pared by 0 bases and J by 10 bases, with 10 bases between. The CDR3 contains 13 residues. CDR1 is SGHTA, CDR2 FQGNSA, per germline. The CDR3 DNA is TGTGCCAGCAGCTTAGCGGGGGGGCGAGAGCAGTTCTTC. This codes for CASSLAGGREQFF.

This sequence joins TRBV6-5 and TRBJ2-3, with 10 bases matching TRBD2. Trimming cost V 8 bases and J 3 bases; bases outside gene matches: 2. The CDR3 runs 13 residues. Per germline, CDR1 MNHEY and CDR2 SVGAGI. As DNA, the CDR3 is TGTGCCAGCGGTAGCGGGGGGACAGATACGCAGTATTTT. Its translation is CASGSGGTDTQYF.

The rearrangement links TRBV9 to TRBJ2-6; D is undetermined. The CDR3 runs to 14 residues. Germline-derived CDR1 and CDR2 are SGDLS and YYNGEE. V gave up 0 bases and J gave up 1 base, with 2 bases separating them. The CDR3 loop is CASSVGSGANVLTF. The CDR3 DNA reads as TGTGCCAGCAGCGTAGGATCTGGGGCCAACGTCCTGACTTTC. Full variable domain (missing parts from reference TRBV9 and TRBJ2-6): DSGVTQTPKHLITATGQRVTLRCSPRSGDLSVYWYQQSLDQGLQFLIQYYNGEERAKGNILERFSAQQFPDLHSELNLSSLELGDSALYFCASSVGSGANVLTFGAGSRLTVL.

Only a few counts were recorded for this clone. The chain joins TRBV19 to TRBJ1-1; no clear D. Trimming removed 3 bases from V and 4 bases from J, with 9 bases in between. CDR1 LNHDA and CDR2 SQIVND come from the germline V gene (reference sequence). The CDR3 is made up of 13 amino acids. CDR3: CASSIQVTTEAFF. The CDR3 DNA reads TGTGCCAGTAGTATTCAGGTTACCACTGAAGCTTTCTTT.

The gene calls are TRBV5-4 and TRBJ1-2, with D perhaps matching TRBD1 (6 bases). The CDR3 loop spans 14 amino acids. Between the trimmed V and J ends, which lost 0 bases and 8 bases, there was a span of 14 bases. Per germline, CDR1 SGHNT and CDR2 YYREEE (reference sequence). The CDR3 bases are TGTGCCAGCAGCTTGGAACAGGGAGCGGGGGGCTACACCTTC. This gives the protein CASSLEQGAGGYTF.

The chain couples TRBV2 to TRBJ2-4, with TRBD1 matching 8 bases. This CDR3 is built from 15 residues. With 1 base clipped from V and 4 bases from J, the junction kept 3 bases outside the gene matches. Germline V CDR1 and CDR2: SNHLY, FYNNEI. The CDR3 loop reads CASSEEQGGKNIQYF. The CDR3 nucleotides are TGTGCCAGCAGTGAAGAACAGGGGGGTAAAAACATTCAGTACTTC. The whole variable domain, remainder taken from reference TRBV2 and TRBJ2-4, is EPEVTQTPSHQVTQMGQEVILRCVPISNHLYFYWYRQILGQKVEFLVSFYNNEISEKSEIFDDQFSVERPDGSNFTLKIRSTKLEDSAMYFCASSEEQGGKNIQYFGAGTRLSVL.